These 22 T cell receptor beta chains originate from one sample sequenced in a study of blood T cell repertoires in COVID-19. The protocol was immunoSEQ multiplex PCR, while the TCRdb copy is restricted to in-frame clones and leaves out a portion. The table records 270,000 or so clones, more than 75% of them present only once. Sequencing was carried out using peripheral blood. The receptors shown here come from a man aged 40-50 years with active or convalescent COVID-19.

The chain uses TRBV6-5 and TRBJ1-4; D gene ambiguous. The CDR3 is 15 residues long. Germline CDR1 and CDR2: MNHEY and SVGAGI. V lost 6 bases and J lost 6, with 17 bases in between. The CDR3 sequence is CASSPDVEGYEKLFF. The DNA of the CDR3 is TGTGCCAGCAGCCCCGATGTGGAGGGCTATGAAAAACTGTTTTTT.

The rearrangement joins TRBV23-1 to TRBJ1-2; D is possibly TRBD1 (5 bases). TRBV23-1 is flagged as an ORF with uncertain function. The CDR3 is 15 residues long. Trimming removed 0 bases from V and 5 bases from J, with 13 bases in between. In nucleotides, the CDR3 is TGCGCCAGCAGTCAATCCCCACACAGGTCGTATGGCTACACCTTC. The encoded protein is CASSQSPHRSYGYTF.

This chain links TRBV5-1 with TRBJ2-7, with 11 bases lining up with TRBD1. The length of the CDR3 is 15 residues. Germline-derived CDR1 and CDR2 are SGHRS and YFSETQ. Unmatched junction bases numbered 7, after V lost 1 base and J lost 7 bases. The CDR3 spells CASSLKGQGEGEQYF. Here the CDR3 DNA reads TGCGCCAGCAGCTTGAAGGGACAGGGGGAAGGAGAGCAGTACTTC.

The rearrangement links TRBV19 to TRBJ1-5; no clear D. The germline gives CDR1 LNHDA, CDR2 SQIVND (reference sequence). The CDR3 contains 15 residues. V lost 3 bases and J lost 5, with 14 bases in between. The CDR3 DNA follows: TGTGCCAGTAGTATCAGAATCTCCGATGATCAGCCCCAGCATTTT. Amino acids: CASSIRISDDQPQHF.

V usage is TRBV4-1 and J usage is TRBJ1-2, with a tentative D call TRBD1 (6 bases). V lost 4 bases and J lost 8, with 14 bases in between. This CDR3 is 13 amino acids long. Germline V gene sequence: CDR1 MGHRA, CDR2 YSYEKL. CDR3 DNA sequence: TGCGCCAGCAGCCCACAGGGATCTGGAGGCTACACCTTC. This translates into CASSPQGSGGYTF.

CDR3 sequence (DNA): TGTGCCAGCAGCCAAGTCGGGGGTGGGGCAGATACGCAGTATTTT. It is translated as CASSQVGGGADTQYF. The gene calls are TRBV3-1 (or the pseudogene TRBV3-2) and TRBJ2-3; a possible D gene is TRBD2 (6 bases). The CDR3 is made up of 15 amino acids. Germline CDR1 reads LGHDT; CDR2 reads YNNKEL (reference sequence). Trimming pared 1 base from V and 4 bases from J, leaving 12 bases between.

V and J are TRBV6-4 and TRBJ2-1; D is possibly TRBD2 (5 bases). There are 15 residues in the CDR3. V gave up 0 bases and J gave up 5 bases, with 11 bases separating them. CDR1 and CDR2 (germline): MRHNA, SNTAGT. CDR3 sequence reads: CASSDSAGPNNEQFF. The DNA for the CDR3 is TGTGCCAGCAGTGACTCGGCGGGTCCGAACAATGAGCAGTTCTTC.

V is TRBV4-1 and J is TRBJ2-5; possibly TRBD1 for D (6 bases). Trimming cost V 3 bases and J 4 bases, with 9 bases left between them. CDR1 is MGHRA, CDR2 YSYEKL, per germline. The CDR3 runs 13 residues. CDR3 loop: CASSHPGAETQYF. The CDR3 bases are TGCGCCAGCAGCCACCCAGGGGCAGAGACCCAGTACTTC.

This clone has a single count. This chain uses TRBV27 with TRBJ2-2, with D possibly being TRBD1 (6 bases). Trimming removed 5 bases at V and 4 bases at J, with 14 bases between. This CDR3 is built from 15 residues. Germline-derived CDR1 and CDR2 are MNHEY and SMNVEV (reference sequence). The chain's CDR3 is CASSLISTGTGELFF. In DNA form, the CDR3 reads TGTGCCAGCAGTCTAATCTCGACAGGCACCGGGGAGCTGTTTTTT.

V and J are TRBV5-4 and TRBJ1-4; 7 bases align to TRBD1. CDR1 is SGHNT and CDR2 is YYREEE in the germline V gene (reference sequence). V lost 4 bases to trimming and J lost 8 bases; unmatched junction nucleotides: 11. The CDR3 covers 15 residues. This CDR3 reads CASSVTGTVEEKLFF. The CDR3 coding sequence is TGTGCCAGCAGCGTCACCGGGACAGTGGAGGAAAAACTGTTTTTT.

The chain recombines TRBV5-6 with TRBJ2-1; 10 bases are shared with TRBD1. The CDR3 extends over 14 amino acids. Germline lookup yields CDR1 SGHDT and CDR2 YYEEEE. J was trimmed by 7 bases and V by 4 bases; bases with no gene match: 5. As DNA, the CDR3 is TGTGCCAGCAGCCCCGGGACAGGGGCGAATGAGCAGTTCTTC. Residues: CASSPGTGANEQFF.

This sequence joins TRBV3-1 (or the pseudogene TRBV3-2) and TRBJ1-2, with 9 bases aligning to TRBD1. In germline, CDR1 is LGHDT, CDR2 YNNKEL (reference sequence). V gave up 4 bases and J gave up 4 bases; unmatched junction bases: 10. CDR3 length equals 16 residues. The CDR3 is CASSLGQGPASYGYTF. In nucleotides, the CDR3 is TGTGCCAGCAGCCTCGGACAGGGGCCGGCGTCCTATGGCTACACCTTC.

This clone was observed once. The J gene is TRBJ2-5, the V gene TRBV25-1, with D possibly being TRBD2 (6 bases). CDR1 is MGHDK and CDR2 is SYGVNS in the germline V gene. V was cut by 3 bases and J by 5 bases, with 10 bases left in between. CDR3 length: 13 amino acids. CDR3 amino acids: CASSEAGRETQYF. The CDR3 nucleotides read TGTGCCAGCAGTGAGGCGGGGCGCGAGACCCAGTACTTC.

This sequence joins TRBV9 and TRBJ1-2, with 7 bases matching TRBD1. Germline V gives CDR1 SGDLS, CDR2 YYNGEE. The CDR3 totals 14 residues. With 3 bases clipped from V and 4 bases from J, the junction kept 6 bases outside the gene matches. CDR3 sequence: CASSATGVSYGYTF. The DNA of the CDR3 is TGTGCCAGCAGCGCCACAGGGGTTAGCTATGGCTACACCTTC.

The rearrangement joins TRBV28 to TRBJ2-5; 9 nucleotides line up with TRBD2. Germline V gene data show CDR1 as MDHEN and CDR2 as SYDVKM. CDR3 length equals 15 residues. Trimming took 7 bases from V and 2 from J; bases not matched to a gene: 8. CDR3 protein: CASTALAGQQETQYF. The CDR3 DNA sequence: TGTGCCAGCACGGCCCTAGCGGGACAACAAGAGACCCAGTACTTC.

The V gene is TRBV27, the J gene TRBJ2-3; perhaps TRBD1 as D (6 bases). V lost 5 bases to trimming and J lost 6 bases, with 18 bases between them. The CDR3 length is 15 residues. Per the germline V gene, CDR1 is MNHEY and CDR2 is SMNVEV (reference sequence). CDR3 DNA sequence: TGTGCCAGCAGTGGGGGCGACGCCCGAATGGATACGCAGTATTTT. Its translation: CASSGGDARMDTQYF.

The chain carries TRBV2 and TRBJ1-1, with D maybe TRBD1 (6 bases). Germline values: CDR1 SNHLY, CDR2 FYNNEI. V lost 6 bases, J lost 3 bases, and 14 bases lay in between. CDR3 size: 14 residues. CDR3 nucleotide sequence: TGTGCCAGCAGGAACAGGGCATCGTACACTGAAGCTTTCTTT. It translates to CASRNRASYTEAFF. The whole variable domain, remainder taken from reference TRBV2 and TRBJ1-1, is EPEVTQTPSHQVTQMGQEVILRCVPISNHLYFYWYRQILGQKVEFLVSFYNNEISEKSEIFDDQFSVERPDGSNFTLKIRSTKLEDSAMYFCASRNRASYTEAFFGQGTRLTVV.

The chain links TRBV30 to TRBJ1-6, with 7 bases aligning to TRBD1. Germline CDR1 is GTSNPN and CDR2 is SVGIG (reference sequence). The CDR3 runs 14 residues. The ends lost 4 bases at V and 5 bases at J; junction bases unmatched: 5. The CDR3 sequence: CAWTRDSNNSPLHF. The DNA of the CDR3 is TGTGCCTGGACCCGGGACAGTAATAATTCACCCCTCCACTTT.

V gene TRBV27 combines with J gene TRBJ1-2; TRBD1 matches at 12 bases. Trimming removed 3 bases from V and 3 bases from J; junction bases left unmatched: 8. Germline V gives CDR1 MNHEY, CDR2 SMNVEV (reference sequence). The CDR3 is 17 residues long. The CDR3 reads CASSLVFGTGGDYGYTF. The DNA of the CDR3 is TGTGCCAGCAGTTTGGTCTTTGGGACAGGGGGCGACTATGGCTACACCTTC.

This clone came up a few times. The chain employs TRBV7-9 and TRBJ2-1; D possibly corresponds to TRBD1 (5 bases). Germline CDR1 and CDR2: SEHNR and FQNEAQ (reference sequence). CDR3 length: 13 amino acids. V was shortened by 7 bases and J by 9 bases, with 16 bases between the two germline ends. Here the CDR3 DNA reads TGTGCCAGCACCCCTGATAGGGGCAGTGAGCAGTTCTTC. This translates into CASTPDRGSEQFF. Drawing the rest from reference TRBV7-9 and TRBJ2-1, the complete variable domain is DTGVSQNPRHKITKRGQNVTFRCDPISEHNRLYWYRQTLGQGPEFLTYFQNEAQLEKSRLLSDRFSAERPKGSFSTLEIQRTEQGDSAMYLCASTPDRGSEQFFGPGTRLTVL.

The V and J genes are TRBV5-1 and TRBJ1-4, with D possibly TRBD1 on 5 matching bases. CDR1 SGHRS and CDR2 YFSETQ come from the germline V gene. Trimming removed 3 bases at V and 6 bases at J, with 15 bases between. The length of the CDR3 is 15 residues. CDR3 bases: TGCGCCAGCAGCTCCGCCAGGGCTCCCGATGAAAAACTGTTTTTT. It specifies CASSSARAPDEKLFF.

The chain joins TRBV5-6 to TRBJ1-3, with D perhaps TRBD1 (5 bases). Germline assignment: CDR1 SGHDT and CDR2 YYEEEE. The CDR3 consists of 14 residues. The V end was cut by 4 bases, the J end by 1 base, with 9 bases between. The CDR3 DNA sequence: TGTGCCAGCAGCACGACAGTTTCTGGAAACACCATATATTTT. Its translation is CASSTTVSGNTIYF.